The 5 T cell receptor beta chains reported below all come from one sample, sequenced in a study of CD8 T cells in Susac syndrome. After extraction with the RNeasy kit, roughly 0.5 to 1 ug of the RNA was reverse transcribed using random hexamers. TCRdb itself ran the immunoSEQ multiplex PCR reads through MiXCR, one entry per CDR3 protein. The sample has 300,000 or so distinct CDR3 sequences; about 90% are singletons. Sequencing was done on a sample of CD4+ T cells from PBMCs. These receptors all come from a human donor with multiple sclerosis.

This chain connects TRBV7-9 to TRBJ1-6; TRBD1 is a possible D gene (6 bases). V shed 4 bases and J shed 9 bases, with 16 bases lying between them. The CDR3 length is 15 residues. Germline CDR1 reads SEHNR; CDR2 reads FQNEAQ (reference sequence). CDR3 sequence (DNA): TGTGCCAGCAGCTACGAGGGGGTAATGGGTTCACCCCTCCACTTT. This translates into CASSYEGVMGSPLHF.

In this sample, this clonotype turned up once. The chain is built from TRBV29-1 and TRBJ2-5, with no clear D. This CDR3 has 13 residues. CDR1 is SQVTM, CDR2 ANQGSEA, per germline. V lost 0 bases to trimming and J lost 1 base, with 6 bases between them. The CDR3, as DNA: TGCAGCGTTGAAGAGGTACCCCAAGAGACCCAGTACTTC. It is translated as CSVEEVPQETQYF.

This sequence joins TRBV6-1 and TRBJ2-3; D is ambiguous. CDR3 length: 17 amino acids. CDR1 and CDR2 (germline): MNHNS, SASEGT. V gave up 5 bases and J gave up 0 bases, with 18 bases separating them. The CDR3 is CASSPLGEATSTDTQYF. CDR3 bases: TGTGCCAGCAGTCCGCTCGGAGAAGCGACTAGCACAGATACGCAGTATTTT.

The chain couples TRBV12-3 or TRBV12-4 to TRBJ2-5; D perhaps matches TRBD1 (5 bases). CDR3 size: 14 residues. V was shortened by 4 bases and J by 5 bases, with 14 bases between the two germline ends. The CDR3 DNA sequence: TGTGCCAGCAGTTCCCCCACTGGGGCGGAGACCCAGTACTTC. Residues: CASSSPTGAETQYF.

J is TRBJ2-1 and V is TRBV13; weak D call: TRBD2 (6 bases). This CDR3 is 15 amino acids long. Germline assignment: CDR1 PRHDT and CDR2 FYEKMQ (reference sequence). Trimming took off 1 base at V and 0 bases at J, with 7 bases between the two ends. In nucleotides, the CDR3 is TGTGCCAGCAGCTTAGTCGGGGGCTCCTACAATGAGCAGTTCTTC. Protein sequence: CASSLVGGSYNEQFF.